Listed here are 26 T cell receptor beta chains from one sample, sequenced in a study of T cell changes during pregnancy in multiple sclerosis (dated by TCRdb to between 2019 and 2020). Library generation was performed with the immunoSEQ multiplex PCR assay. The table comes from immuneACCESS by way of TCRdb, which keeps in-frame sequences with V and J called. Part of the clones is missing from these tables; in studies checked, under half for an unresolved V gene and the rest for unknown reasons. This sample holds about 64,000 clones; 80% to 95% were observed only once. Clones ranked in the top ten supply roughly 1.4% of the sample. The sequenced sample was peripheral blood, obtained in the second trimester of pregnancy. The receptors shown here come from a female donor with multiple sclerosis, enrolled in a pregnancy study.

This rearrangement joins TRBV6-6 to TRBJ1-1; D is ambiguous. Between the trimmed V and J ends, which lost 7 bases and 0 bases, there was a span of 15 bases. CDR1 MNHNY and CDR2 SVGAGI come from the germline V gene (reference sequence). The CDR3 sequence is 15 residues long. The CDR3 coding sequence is TGTGCCAGCACCCGGGAAGATCCCCTGAACACTGAAGCTTTCTTT. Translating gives CASTREDPLNTEAFF.

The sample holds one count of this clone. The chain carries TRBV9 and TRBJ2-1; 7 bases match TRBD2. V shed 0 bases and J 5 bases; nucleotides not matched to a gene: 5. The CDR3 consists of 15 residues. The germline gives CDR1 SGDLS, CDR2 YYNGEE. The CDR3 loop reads CASSVEGREHNEQFF. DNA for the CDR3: TGTGCCAGCAGCGTAGAAGGGCGGGAGCACAATGAGCAGTTCTTC.

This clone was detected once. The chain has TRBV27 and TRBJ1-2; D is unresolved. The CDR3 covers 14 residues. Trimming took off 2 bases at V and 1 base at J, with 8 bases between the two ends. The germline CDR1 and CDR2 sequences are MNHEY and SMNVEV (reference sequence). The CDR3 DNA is TGTGCCAGCAGTTTAACCCGGGGTAACTATGGCTACACCTTC. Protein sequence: CASSLTRGNYGYTF.

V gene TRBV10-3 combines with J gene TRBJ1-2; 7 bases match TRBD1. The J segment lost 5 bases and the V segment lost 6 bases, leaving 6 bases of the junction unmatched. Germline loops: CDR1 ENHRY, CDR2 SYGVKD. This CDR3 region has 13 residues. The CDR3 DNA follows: TGTGCCATCAGCGAGGACAGGACGTATGGCTACACCTTC. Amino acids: CAISEDRTYGYTF.

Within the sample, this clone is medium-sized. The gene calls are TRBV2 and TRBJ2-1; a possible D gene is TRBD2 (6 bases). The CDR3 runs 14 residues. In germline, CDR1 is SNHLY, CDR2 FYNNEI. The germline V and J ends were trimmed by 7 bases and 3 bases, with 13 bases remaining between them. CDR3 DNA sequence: TGTGCCAGCACCGACAGACTAGTCTACAATGAGCAGTTCTTC. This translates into CASTDRLVYNEQFF.

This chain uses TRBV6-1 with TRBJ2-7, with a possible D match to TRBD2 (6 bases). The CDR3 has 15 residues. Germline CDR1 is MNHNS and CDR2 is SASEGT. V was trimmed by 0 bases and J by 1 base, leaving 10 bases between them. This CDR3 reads CASSEALRGSYEQYF. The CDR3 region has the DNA TGTGCCAGCAGTGAAGCGCTGCGGGGTTCCTACGAGCAGTACTTC.

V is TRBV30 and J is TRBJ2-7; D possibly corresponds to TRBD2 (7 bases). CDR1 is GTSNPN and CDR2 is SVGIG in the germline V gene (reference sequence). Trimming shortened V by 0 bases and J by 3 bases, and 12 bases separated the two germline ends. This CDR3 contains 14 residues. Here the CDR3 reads CAWSVGGGRYEQYF. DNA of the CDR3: TGTGCCTGGAGTGTAGGGGGGGGCCGCTACGAGCAGTACTTC.

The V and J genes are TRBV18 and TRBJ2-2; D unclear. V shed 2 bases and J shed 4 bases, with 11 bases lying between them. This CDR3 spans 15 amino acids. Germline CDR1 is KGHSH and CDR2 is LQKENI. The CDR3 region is CASSPLWSRTGELFF. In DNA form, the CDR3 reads TGTGCCAGCTCACCATTATGGAGCCGCACCGGGGAGCTGTTTTTT.

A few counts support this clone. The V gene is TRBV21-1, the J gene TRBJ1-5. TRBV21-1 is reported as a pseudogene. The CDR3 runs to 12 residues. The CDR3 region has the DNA TGTGCCAGCAGCAGCGGGAATCAGCCCCAGCATTTT. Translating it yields CASSSGNQPQHF.

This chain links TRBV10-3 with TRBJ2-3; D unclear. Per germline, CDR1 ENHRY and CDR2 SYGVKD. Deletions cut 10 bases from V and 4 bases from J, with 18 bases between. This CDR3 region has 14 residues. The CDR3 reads CATADSSGSDTQYF. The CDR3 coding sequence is TGTGCCACGGCGGATTCTTCTGGGTCAGATACGCAGTATTTT.

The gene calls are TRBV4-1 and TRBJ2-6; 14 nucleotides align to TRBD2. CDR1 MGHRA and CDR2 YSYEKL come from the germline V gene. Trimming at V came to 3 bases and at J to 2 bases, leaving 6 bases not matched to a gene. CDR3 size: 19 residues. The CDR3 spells CASSQGLAGVATGANVLTF. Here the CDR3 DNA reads TGCGCCAGCAGCCAGGGACTAGCGGGAGTCGCGACTGGGGCCAACGTCCTGACTTTC.

CDR3 sequence: CASSTDSTYEQYF. The CDR3 DNA is TGTGCCAGCAGTACTGACTCCACCTACGAGCAGTACTTC. The chain couples TRBV2 to TRBJ2-7; unclear D gene. This CDR3 has 13 amino acids. The V gene's germline CDR1 is SNHLY and CDR2 FYNNEI. Trimming cost V 5 bases and J 2 bases, with 10 bases left between them.

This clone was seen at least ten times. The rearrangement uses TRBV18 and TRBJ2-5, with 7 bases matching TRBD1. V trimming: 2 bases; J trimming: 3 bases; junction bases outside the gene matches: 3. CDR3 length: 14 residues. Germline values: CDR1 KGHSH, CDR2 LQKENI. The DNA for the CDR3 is TGTGCCAGCTCACCAAGAGACAGGGAAGAGACCCAGTACTTC. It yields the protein CASSPRDREETQYF.

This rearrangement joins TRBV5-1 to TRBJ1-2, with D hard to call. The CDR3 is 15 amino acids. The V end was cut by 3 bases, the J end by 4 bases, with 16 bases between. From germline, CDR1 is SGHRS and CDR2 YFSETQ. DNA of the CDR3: TGCGCCAGCAGCTCGCCCGACGGGATCGTCTATGGCTACACCTTC. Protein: CASSSPDGIVYGYTF.

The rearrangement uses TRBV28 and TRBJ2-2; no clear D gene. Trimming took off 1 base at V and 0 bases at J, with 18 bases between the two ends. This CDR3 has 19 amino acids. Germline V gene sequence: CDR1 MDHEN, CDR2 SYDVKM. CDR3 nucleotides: TGTGCCAGCAGTTTATTTTCTCTCCGAACACCCGCGAACACCGGGGAGCTGTTTTTT. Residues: CASSLFSLRTPANTGELFF.

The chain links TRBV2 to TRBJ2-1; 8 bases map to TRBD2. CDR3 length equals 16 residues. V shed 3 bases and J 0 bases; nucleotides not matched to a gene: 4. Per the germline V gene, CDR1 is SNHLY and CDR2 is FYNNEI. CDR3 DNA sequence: TGTGCCAGCAGTGAGGCAGCGGGAGACTCCTACAATGAGCAGTTCTTC. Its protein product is CASSEAAGDSYNEQFF.

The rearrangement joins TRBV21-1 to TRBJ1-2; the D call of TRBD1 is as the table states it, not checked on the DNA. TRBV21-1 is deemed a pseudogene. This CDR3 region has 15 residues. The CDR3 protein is CASSRLAGWVYGYTF. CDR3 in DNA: TGTGCCAGCAGCAGGCTTGCAGGGTGGGTCTATGGCTACACCTTC.

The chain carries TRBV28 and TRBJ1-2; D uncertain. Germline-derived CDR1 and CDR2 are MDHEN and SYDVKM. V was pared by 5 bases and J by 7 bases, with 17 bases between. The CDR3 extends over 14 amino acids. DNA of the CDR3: TGTGCCAGCAGTGCCGCAATTGGGGAGGGTGGCTACACCTTC. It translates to CASSAAIGEGGYTF.

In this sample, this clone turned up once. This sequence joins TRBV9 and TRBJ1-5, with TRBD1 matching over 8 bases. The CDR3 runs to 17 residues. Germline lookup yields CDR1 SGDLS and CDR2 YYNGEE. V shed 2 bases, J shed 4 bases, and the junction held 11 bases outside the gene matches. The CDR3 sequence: CASSVDRGSRRNQPQHF. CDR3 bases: TGTGCCAGCAGCGTCGACAGGGGCTCGCGCAGAAATCAGCCCCAGCATTTT.

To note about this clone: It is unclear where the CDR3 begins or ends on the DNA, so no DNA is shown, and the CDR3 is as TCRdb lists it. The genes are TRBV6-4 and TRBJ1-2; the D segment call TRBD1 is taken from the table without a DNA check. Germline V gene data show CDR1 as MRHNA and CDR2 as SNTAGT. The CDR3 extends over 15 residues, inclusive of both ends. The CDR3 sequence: CASSTSEGLSNSYTF.

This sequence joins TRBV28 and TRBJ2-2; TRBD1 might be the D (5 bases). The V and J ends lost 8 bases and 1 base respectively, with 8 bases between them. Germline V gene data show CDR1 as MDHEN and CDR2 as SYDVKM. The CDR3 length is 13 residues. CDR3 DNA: TGTGCCAGCGGGCAGGGGAACACCGGGGAGCTGTTTTTT. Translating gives CASGQGNTGELFF.

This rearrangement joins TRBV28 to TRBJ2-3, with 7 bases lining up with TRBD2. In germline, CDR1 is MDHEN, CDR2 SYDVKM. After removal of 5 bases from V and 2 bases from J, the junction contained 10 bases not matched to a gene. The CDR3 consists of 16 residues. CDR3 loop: CASSLHSGGSTDTQYF. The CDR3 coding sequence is TGTGCCAGCAGTCTCCATTCGGGAGGATCCACAGATACGCAGTATTTT.

CDR3 sequence (DNA): TGTGCCAGCTCACCACGGGGCGCGACAGCGAACACTGAAGCTTTCTTT. Translating gives CASSPRGATANTEAFF. V usage is TRBV18 and J usage is TRBJ1-1; tentatively, D is TRBD1 (5 bases). This CDR3 is 16 amino acids long. CDR1 and CDR2 (germline): KGHSH, LQKENI. V lost 1 base to trimming and J lost 1 base, with 13 bases between them.

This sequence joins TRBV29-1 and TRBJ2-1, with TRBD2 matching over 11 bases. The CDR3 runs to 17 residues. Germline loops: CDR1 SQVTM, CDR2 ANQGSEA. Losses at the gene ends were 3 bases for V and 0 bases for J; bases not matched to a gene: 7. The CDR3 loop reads CSVDTSGGTSSYNEQFF. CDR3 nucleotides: TGCAGCGTTGATACTAGCGGGGGAACCAGCTCCTACAATGAGCAGTTCTTC.

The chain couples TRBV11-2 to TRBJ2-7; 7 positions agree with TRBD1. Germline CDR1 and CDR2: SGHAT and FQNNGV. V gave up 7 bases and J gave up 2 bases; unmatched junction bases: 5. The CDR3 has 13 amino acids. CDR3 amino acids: CASNLGTAYEQYF. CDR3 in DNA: TGTGCCAGCAATTTGGGGACAGCCTACGAGCAGTACTTC.

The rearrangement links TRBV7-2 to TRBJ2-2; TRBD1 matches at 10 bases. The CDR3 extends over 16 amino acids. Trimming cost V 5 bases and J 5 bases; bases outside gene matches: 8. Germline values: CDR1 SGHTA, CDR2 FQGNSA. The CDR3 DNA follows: TGTGCCAGCAGCCTCCCGGGACAGGGGACTACCGGGGAGCTGTTTTTT. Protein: CASSLPGQGTTGELFF.